This T cell receptor beta chain is from a study of blood T cell repertoires in COVID-19. Across the study: Material from acute and convalescent COVID-19 was sourced from the United States, Italy and Spain. Nucleic acid was either cDNA or gDNA, and it came from T cells, B-cell-depleted T cells, or PBMCs.

Original analysis: Reference gene primer amplification in the assay estimated nucleated cell counts. The assay was immunoSEQ multiplex PCR, and TCRdb's table has in-frame clones only and misses some. The V and J calls and clone size were taken over from that table, and D and trimming were inferred from the DNA. The sample lists about 100,000 clones; approximately 86% were seen once. This CDR3 is built from 14 residues. Trimming took 6 bases from V and 5 from J, leaving 11 bases between them. The germline V gene encodes CDR1 MDHEN and CDR2 SYDVKM. Sequenced input: peripheral blood. The TCR sequence derives from a man older than 75 with active or convalescent COVID-19. V usage is TRBV28 and J usage is TRBJ1-6; D unclear. The CDR3 DNA reads TGTGCCAGCAGCGAGACAACGAATAATTCACCCCTCCACTTT. This sequence encodes CASSETTNNSPLHF.